The following is a T cell receptor (beta chain) sequence with its context. Other DNA variants within this sample encode the same CDR3. Allocation to cohorts depended on clinical history reported by the participants. CDR1 is LNHDA and CDR2 is SQIVND in the germline V gene (reference sequence). V was pared by 6 bases and J by 0 bases, with 7 bases of the junction left unmatched. This CDR3 has 15 residues. The sample originates from a study of blood T cell repertoires in COVID-19. Overall study context: In each case, the material was cDNA or gDNA derived from T cells, B-cell-depleted T cells, or PBMCs.

Assay: immunoSEQ multiplex PCR; the TCRdb copy retains only in-frame clones and omits some. The data show 350,000 to 500,000 clones, with 70% to 90% seen just once and roughly 1.4% held by the top ten. Sequencing was done on a sample of PBMCs or T cells enriched from blood (not recorded which). This rearrangement joins TRBV19 to TRBJ1-1, with 7 bases lining up with TRBD1. The TCR originated in a woman aged 18-35 years who had been exposed to COVID-19. CDR3: CASSINRGMNTEAFF. The DNA for the CDR3 is TGTGCCAGTAGCATTAACAGGGGTATGAACACTGAAGCTTTCTTT.